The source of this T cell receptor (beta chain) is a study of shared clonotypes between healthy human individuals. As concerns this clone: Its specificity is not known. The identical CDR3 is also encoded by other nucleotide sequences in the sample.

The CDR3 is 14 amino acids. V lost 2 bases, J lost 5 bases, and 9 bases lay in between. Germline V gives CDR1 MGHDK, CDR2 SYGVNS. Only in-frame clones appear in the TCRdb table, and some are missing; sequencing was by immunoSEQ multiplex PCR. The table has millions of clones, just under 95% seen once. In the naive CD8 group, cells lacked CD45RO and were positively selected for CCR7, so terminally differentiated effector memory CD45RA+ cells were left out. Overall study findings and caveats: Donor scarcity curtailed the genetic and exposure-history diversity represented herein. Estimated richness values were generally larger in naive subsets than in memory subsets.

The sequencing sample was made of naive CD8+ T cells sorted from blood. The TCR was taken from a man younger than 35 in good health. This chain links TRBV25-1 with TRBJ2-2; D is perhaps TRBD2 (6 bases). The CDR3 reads CASSEAGGTGELFF. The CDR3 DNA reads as TGTGCCAGCAGTGAAGCCGGAGGGACCGGGGAGCTGTTTTTT.